A single TCR beta chain is shown here with its context. Repertoires were generated with immunoSEQ multiplex PCR, while TCRdb's copy carries only in-frame clones and drops some. The sample carries 100,000 or so clones, approximately 86% recorded once. This sample stems from a study of blood T cell repertoires in COVID-19. Material: peripheral blood. The clonotype comes from a woman aged 55-75 years with acute or convalescent COVID-19.

This CDR3 reads CASSDGTSGRNEQFF. CDR3 sequence (DNA): TGTGCCAGCAGTGACGGGACTAGCGGCCGCAATGAGCAGTTCTTC. V usage is TRBV6-1 and J usage is TRBJ2-1; 11 nucleotides match TRBD2. This CDR3 comprises 15 residues. The germline CDR1 and CDR2 sequences are MNHNS and SASEGT. Germline trimming cut 3 bases from V and 6 bases from J; bases unmatched to any gene: 4.